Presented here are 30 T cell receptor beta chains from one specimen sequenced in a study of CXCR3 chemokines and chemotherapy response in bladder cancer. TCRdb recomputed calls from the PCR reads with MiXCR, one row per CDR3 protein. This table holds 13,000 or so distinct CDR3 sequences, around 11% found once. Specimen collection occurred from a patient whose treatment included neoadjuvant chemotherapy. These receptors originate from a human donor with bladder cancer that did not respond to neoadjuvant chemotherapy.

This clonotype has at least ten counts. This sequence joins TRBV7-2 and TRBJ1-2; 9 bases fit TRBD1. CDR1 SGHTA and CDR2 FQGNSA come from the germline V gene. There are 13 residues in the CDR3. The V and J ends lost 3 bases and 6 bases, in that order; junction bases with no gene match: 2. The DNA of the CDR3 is TGTGCCAGCAGCTTCGGGACAGGGAATGGCTACACCTTC. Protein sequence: CASSFGTGNGYTF.

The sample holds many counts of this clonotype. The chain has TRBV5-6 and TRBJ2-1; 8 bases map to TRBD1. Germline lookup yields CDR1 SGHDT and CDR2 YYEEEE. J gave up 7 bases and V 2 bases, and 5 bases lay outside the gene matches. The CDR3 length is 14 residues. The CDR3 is CASSFAGGANEQFF. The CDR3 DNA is TGTGCCAGCAGCTTCGCAGGGGGCGCGAATGAGCAGTTCTTC.

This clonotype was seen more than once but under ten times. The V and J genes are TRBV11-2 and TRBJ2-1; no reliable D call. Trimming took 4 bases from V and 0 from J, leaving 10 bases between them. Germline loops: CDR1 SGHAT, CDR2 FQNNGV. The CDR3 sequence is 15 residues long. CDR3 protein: CASSYGRSSYNEQFF. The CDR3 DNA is TGTGCCAGCAGCTATGGCCGGAGCTCCTACAATGAGCAGTTCTTC.

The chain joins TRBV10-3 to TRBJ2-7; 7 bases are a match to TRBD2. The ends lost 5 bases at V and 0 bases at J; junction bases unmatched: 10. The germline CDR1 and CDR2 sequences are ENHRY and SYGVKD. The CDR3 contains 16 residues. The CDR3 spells CAISPNSGGSSYEQYF. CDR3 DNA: TGTGCCATCAGTCCCAATTCGGGCGGGAGCTCCTACGAGCAGTACTTC.

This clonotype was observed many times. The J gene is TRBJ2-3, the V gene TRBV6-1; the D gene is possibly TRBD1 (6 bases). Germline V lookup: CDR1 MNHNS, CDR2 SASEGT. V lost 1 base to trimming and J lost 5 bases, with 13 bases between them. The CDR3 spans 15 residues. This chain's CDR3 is CASSEVGGAQDTQYF. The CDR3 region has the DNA TGTGCCAGCAGTGAAGTAGGGGGAGCCCAAGATACGCAGTATTTT.

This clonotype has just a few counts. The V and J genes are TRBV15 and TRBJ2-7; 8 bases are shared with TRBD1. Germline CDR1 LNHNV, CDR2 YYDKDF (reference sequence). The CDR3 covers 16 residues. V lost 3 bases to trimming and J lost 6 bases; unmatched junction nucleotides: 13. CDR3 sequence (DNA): TGTGCCACCAGCAGGGGTCGAGGGCTACAGGGGGGCGAGCAGTACTTC. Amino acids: CATSRGRGLQGGEQYF.

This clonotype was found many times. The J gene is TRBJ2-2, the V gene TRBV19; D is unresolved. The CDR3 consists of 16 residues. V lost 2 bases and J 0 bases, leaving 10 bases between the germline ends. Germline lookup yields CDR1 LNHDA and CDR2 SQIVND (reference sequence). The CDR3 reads CASSILGLPNTGELFF. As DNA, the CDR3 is TGTGCCAGTAGTATACTGGGTTTACCGAACACCGGGGAGCTGTTTTTT.

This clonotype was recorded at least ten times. In DNA, the CDR3 is TGTGCCTGGAGTAAATCTCGGACTGAAAGGCTGTCCTATGGCTACACCTTC. This encodes CAWSKSRTERLSYGYTF. The chain employs TRBV30 and TRBJ1-2; D not certain. The CDR3 covers 17 residues. V was trimmed by 2 bases and J by 4 bases, leaving 23 bases between them. CDR1 and CDR2 from the germline V gene are GTSNPN and SVGIG (reference sequence).

CDR3 sequence reads: CASSVGQGWEKLFF. DNA for the CDR3: TGTGCCAGCAGCGTTGGACAGGGATGGGAAAAACTGTTTTTT. This chain joins TRBV9 and TRBJ1-4, with 8 bases matching TRBD1. Germline V gives CDR1 SGDLS, CDR2 YYNGEE. Unmatched junction bases numbered 5, after V lost 2 bases and J lost 8 bases. This CDR3 has 14 residues.

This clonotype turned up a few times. The CDR3 here is CASSLQTTDTEAFF. The CDR3 nucleotides read TGTGCCAGCAGCCTACAGACTACGGACACTGAAGCTTTCTTT. V gene TRBV28 combines with J gene TRBJ1-1; no clear D gene. Germline V CDR1 and CDR2: MDHEN, SYDVKM. This CDR3 spans 14 amino acids. Trimming took 6 bases from V and 3 from J, leaving 14 bases between them. The variable domain in full, completed from reference TRBV28 and TRBJ1-1, reads DVKVTQSSRYLVKRTGEKVFLECVQDMDHENMFWYRQDPGLGLRLIYFSYDVKMKEKGDIPEGYSVSREKKERFSLILESASTNQTSMYLCASSLQTTDTEAFFGQGTRLTVV.

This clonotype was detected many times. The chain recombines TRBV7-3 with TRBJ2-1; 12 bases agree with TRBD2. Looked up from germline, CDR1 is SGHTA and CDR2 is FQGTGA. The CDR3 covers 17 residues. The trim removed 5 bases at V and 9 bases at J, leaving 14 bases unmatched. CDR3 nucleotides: TGTGCCAGCAGCCCCACTCGGACTAGCGGGGTGCGAGGTGAGCAGTTCTTC. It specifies CASSPTRTSGVRGEQFF.

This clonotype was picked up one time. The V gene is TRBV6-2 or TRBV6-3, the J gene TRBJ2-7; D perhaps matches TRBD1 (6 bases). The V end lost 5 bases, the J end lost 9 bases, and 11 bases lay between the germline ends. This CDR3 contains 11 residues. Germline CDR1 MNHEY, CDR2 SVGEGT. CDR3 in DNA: TGTGCCAGCAGTCAGGGGTCCGGGCAGTACTTC. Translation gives CASSQGSGQYF.

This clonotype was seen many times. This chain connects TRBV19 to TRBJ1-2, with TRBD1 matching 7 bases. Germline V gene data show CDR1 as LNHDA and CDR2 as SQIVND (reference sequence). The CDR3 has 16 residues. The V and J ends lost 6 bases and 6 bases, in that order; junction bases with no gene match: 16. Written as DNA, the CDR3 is TGTGCCAGTAGCCTATCATCCGGGACAGAGACCAATGGCTACACCTTC. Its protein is CASSLSSGTETNGYTF. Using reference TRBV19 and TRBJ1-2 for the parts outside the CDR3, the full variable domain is DGGITQSPKYLFRKEGQNVTLSCEQNLNHDAMYWYRQDPGQGLRLIYYSQIVNDFQKGDIAEGYSVSREKKESFPLTVTSAQKNPTAFYLCASSLSSGTETNGYTFGSGTRLTVV.

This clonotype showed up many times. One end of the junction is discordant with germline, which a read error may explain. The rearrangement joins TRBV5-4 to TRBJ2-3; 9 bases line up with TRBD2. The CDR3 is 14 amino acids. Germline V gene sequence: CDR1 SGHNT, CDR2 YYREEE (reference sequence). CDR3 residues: CASSPGTSRDTQYF. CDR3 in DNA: TGTGCCAGCAGTCCCGGGACTAGCAGAGATACGCAGTATTTT.

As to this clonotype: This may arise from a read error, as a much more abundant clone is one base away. The DNA of the CDR3 is TGTGTCAGCTCACGTTCAGGGGGAGGAGAGACCCAGTACTTC. It is translated as CVSSRSGGGETQYF. The chain recombines TRBV18 with TRBJ2-5, with D maybe TRBD1 (7 bases). CDR1 and CDR2 (germline): KGHSH, LQKENI. The CDR3 is made up of 14 amino acids.

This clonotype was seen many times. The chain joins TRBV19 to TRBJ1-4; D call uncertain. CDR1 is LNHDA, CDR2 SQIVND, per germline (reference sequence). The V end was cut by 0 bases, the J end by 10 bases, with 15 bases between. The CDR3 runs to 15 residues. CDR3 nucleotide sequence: TGTGCCAGTAGTATAGATAGAACAGCAGCTAGAAAACTGTTTTTT. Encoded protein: CASSIDRTAARKLFF.

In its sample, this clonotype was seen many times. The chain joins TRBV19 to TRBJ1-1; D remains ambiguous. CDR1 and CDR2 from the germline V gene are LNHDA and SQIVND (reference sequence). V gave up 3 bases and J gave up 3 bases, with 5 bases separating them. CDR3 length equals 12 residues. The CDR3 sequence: CASSMRDTEAFF. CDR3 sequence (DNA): TGTGCCAGTAGTATGCGGGACACTGAAGCTTTCTTT.

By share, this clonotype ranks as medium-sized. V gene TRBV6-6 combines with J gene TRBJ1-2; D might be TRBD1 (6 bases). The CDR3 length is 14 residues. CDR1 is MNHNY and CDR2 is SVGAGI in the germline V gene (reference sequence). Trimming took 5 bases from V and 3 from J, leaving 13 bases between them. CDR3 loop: CASSGDKAYYGYTF. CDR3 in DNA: TGTGCCAGCAGTGGGGACAAGGCCTACTATGGCTACACCTTC.

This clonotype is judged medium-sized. The CDR3 sequence: CATRQNYGYTF. The CDR3 DNA sequence: TGTGCCACCCGACAGAACTATGGCTACACCTTC. The genes are TRBV19 and TRBJ1-2, with a tentative D call TRBD1 (5 bases). The V gene's germline CDR1 is LNHDA and CDR2 SQIVND (reference sequence). The V end lost 10 bases, the J end lost 2 bases, and 8 bases lay between the germline ends. The CDR3 has 11 amino acids.

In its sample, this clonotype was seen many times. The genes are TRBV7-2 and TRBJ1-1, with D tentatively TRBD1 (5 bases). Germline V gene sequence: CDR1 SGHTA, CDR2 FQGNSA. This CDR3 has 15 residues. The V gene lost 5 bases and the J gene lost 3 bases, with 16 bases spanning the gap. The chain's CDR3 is CASSPRQGGDTEAFF. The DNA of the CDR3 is TGTGCCAGCAGCCCCCGGCAGGGAGGGGACACTGAAGCTTTCTTT.

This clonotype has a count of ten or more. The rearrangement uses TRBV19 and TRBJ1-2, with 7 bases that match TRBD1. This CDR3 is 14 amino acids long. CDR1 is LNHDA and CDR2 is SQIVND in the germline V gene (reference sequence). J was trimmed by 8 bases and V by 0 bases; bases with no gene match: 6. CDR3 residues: CASSIDWTGEGYTF. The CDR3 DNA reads TGTGCCAGTAGTATAGATTGGACAGGAGAGGGCTACACCTTC. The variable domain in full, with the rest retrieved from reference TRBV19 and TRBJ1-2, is DGGITQSPKYLFRKEGQNVTLSCEQNLNHDAMYWYRQDPGQGLRLIYYSQIVNDFQKGDIAEGYSVSREKKESFPLTVTSAQKNPTAFYLCASSIDWTGEGYTFGSGTRLTVV.

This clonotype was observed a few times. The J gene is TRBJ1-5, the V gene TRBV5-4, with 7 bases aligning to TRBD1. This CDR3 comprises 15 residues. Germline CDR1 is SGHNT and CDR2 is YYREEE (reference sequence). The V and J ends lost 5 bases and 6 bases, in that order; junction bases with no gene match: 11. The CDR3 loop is CASSLDRAVPQPQHF. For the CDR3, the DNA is TGTGCCAGCAGTCTCGACAGGGCAGTACCTCAGCCCCAGCATTTT.

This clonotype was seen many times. Written as DNA, the CDR3 is TGTGCCAGCAGTTACCGGCATGGCAGCGGGAGTGGCGAGCAGTACTTC. The encoded protein is CASSYRHGSGSGEQYF. The chain is built from TRBV6-2 or TRBV6-3 and TRBJ2-7; 8 bases fit TRBD2. Losses at the gene ends were 2 bases for V and 6 bases for J; bases not matched to a gene: 12. This CDR3 region has 16 residues. Germline V CDR1 and CDR2: MNHEY, SVGEGT.

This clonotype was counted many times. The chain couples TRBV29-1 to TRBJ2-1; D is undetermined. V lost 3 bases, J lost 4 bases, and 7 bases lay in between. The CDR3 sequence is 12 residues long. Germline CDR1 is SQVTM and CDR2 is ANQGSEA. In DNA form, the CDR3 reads TGCAGCGTTGATGGTCAGTACAATGAGCAGTTCTTC. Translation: CSVDGQYNEQFF.

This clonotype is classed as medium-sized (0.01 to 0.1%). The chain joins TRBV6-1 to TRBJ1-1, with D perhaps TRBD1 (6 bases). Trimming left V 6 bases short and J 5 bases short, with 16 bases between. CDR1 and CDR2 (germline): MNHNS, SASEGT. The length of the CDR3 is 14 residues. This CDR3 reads CASSPGGGGTEAFF. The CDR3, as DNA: TGTGCCAGCAGCCCGGGGGGGGGCGGGACTGAAGCTTTCTTT.

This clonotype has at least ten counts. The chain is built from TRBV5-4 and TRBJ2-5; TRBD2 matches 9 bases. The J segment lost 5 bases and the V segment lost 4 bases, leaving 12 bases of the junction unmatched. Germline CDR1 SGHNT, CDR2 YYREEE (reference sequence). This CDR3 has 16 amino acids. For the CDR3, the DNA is TGTGCCAGCAGCCCCCGGGGAGCGGGGGGCGGGGAGACCCAGTACTTC. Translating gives CASSPRGAGGGETQYF.

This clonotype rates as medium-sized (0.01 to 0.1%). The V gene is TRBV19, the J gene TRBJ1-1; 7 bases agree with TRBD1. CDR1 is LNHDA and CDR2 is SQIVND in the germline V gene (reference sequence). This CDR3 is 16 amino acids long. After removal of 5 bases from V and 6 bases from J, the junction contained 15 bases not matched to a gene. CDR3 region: CASSQNPLGTVAEAFF. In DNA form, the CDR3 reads TGTGCCAGTAGTCAGAACCCCCTGGGGACAGTCGCTGAAGCTTTCTTT.

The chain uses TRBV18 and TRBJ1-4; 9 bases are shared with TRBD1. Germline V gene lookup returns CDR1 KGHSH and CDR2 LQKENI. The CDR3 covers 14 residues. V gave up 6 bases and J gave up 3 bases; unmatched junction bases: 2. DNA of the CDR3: TGTGCCAGCTCTCGGGACAGGGCTAATGAAAAACTGTTTTTT. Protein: CASSRDRANEKLFF.

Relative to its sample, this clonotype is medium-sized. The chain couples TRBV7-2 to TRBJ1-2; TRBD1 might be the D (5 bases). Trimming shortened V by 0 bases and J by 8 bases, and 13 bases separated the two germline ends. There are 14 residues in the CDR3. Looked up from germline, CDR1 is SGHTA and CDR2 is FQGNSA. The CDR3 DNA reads TGTGCCAGCAGCTTAGCGCAGGGTCATCGGGGCTACACCTTC. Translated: CASSLAQGHRGYTF. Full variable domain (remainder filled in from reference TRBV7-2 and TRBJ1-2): GAGVSQSPSNKVTEKGKDVELRCDPISGHTALYWYRQSLGQGLEFLIYFQGNSAPDKSGLPSDRFSAERTGGSVSTLTIQRTQQEDSAVYLCASSLAQGHRGYTFGSGTRLTVV.

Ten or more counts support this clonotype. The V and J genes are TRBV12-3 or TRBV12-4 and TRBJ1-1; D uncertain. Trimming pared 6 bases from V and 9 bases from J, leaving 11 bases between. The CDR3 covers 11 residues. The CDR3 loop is CASSQSGKAFF. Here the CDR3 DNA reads TGTGCCAGCAGCCAAAGCGGGAAAGCTTTCTTT.